The rows below give T cell receptor beta chains drawn from one sample of a study of PD-1 blockade in classical Hodgkin lymphoma. The table came from immunoSEQ multiplex PCR; TCRdb's copy has only in-frame clones and leaves some out. The profile covers 10,000 to 15,000 clones, with about nine tenths appearing a single time and 0.8% to 1% taken by the ten largest. Specimen: CD4+ T cells from blood, collected before the fourth cycle of nivolumab. Source of these receptors: a human donor with classical Hodgkin lymphoma. CDR3s include the opening cysteine and the closing phenylalanine or tryptophan. Each record gives: clone size, V gene, J gene, D gene, CDR3 protein, CDR3 DNA. D genes are given only for firm matches. Some rows mark clone size as missing; the rest say once, few, many or name a class of expanded clone.

abundance: .; v_gene: TRBV7-2; j_gene: TRBJ2-5; d_gene: .; CDR3aa: CASSQTLREEETQYF; CDR3nt: TGTGCCAGCAGCCAGACCCTCAGGGAAGAAGAGACCCAGTACTTC
abundance: .; v_gene: TRBV5-1; j_gene: TRBJ1-1; d_gene: TRBD1; CDR3aa: CASSRTGGLGNTEAFF; CDR3nt: TGCGCCAGCAGCCGGACAGGGGGCCTCGGGAACACTGAAGCTTTCTTT
abundance: .; v_gene: TRBV5-4; j_gene: TRBJ1-2; d_gene: .; CDR3aa: CASSRGGAINYGYTF; CDR3nt: TGTGCCAGCAGCCGGGGAGGGGCGATTAACTATGGCTACACCTTC
abundance: .; v_gene: TRBV18; j_gene: TRBJ1-4; d_gene: .; CDR3aa: CASSRAINEKLFF; CDR3nt: TGTGCCAGCTCCCGGGCCATTAATGAAAAACTGTTTTTT
abundance: .; v_gene: TRBV28; j_gene: TRBJ1-1; d_gene: TRBD1; CDR3aa: CASSKQGARYNNREAFF; CDR3nt: TGTGCCAGCAGTAAACAGGGGGCTCGTTATAACAACCGTGAAGCTTTCTTT
abundance: .; v_gene: TRBV7-3; j_gene: TRBJ1-1; d_gene: .; CDR3aa: CASSPQPNTEAFF; CDR3nt: TGTGCCAGCAGCCCCCAGCCGAACACTGAAGCTTTCTTT
abundance: .; v_gene: TRBV28; j_gene: TRBJ2-2; d_gene: .; CDR3aa: CASRPTGLDGELFF; CDR3nt: TGTGCCAGCAGACCCACAGGGTTGGACGGGGAGCTGTTTTTT
abundance: .; v_gene: TRBV2; j_gene: TRBJ1-4; d_gene: TRBD1; CDR3aa: CAGQGTGRFEKLFF; CDR3nt: TGTGCCGGGCAGGGGACAGGGCGGTTTGAAAAACTGTTTTTT
abundance: .; v_gene: TRBV9; j_gene: TRBJ2-3; d_gene: .; CDR3aa: CASSVGLTSSTDTQYF; CDR3nt: TGTGCCAGCAGCGTAGGTCTGACTAGTAGCACAGATACGCAGTATTTT
abundance: .; v_gene: TRBV4-2; j_gene: TRBJ2-7; d_gene: .; CDR3aa: CASSQGRVDEQYF; CDR3nt: TGTGCCAGCAGCCAGGGCAGGGTGGACGAGCAGTACTTC
abundance: .; v_gene: TRBV4-2; j_gene: TRBJ2-5; d_gene: .; CDR3aa: CASGVSDFQETQYF; CDR3nt: TGTGCCAGCGGGGTTAGTGATTTCCAAGAGACCCAGTACTTC
abundance: .; v_gene: TRBV28; j_gene: TRBJ2-7; d_gene: .; CDR3aa: CASSRGSQYF; CDR3nt: TGTGCCAGCAGTAGGGGCTCGCAGTACTTC
abundance: .; v_gene: TRBV5-4; j_gene: TRBJ2-5; d_gene: TRBD1; CDR3aa: CASSLDRGQETQYF; CDR3nt: TGTGCCAGCAGCCTTGACAGGGGGCAGGAGACCCAGTACTTC
abundance: .; v_gene: TRBV6-1; j_gene: TRBJ1-2; d_gene: .; CDR3aa: CASNFRDIYGYTF; CDR3nt: TGTGCCAGCAACTTCCGGGACATATACGGCTACACCTTC
abundance: .; v_gene: TRBV5-1; j_gene: TRBJ2-1; d_gene: .; CDR3aa: CASSSGWSTFYNEQFF; CDR3nt: TGCGCCAGCAGCAGTGGATGGAGTACGTTCTACAATGAGCAGTTCTTC
abundance: .; v_gene: TRBV7-8; j_gene: TRBJ2-2; d_gene: .; CDR3aa: CASSPYRVRGPFNTGELFF; CDR3nt: TGTGCCAGCAGCCCGTACCGAGTCCGGGGCCCCTTTAACACCGGGGAGCTGTTTTTT
abundance: .; v_gene: TRBV2; j_gene: TRBJ2-5; d_gene: .; CDR3aa: CASSGEETQYF; CDR3nt: TGTGCCAGCTCGGGAGAGGAGACCCAGTACTTC
abundance: .; v_gene: TRBV2; j_gene: TRBJ2-4; d_gene: .; CDR3aa: CASGGNIQYF; CDR3nt: TGTGCCAGCGGGGGAAACATTCAGTACTTC
abundance: .; v_gene: TRBV6-6; j_gene: TRBJ2-7; d_gene: TRBD1; CDR3aa: CASSYSEQGNEQYF; CDR3nt: TGTGCCAGCAGTTACTCAGAACAGGGGAACGAGCAGTACTTC
abundance: .; v_gene: TRBV18; j_gene: TRBJ1-1; d_gene: TRBD1; CDR3aa: CASSQAGTGDTEAFF; CDR3nt: TGTGCCAGCTCACAAGCCGGGACAGGGGATACTGAAGCTTTCTTT
abundance: .; v_gene: TRBV5-1; j_gene: TRBJ1-6; d_gene: .; CDR3aa: CASSLGTFDNSPLHF; CDR3nt: TGCGCCAGCAGCTTGGGCACGTTTGATAATTCACCCCTCCACTTT
abundance: .; v_gene: TRBV30; j_gene: TRBJ1-2; d_gene: .; CDR3aa: CAWIKKQGSGYTF; CDR3nt: TGTGCCTGGATAAAAAAACAGGGAAGTGGCTACACCTTC
abundance: few; v_gene: TRBV2; j_gene: TRBJ1-2; d_gene: .; CDR3aa: CASTEANYGYTF; CDR3nt: TGTGCCAGCACGGAAGCTAACTATGGCTACACCTTC
abundance: .; v_gene: TRBV28; j_gene: TRBJ2-2; d_gene: .; CDR3aa: CASSLWEDTGELFF; CDR3nt: TGTGCCAGCAGTTTATGGGAAGACACCGGGGAGCTGTTTTTT
abundance: .; v_gene: TRBV10-3; j_gene: TRBJ2-7; d_gene: TRBD2; CDR3aa: CAISASSGSLNEQYF; CDR3nt: TGTGCCATCAGTGCCTCTAGCGGGAGCCTCAACGAGCAGTACTTC
abundance: .; v_gene: TRBV5-1; j_gene: TRBJ1-2; d_gene: TRBD1; CDR3aa: CASSLGQGASYGYTF; CDR3nt: TGCGCCAGCAGCTTGGGACAGGGGGCCTCCTATGGCTACACCTTC
abundance: .; v_gene: TRBV6-6; j_gene: TRBJ1-2; d_gene: .; CDR3aa: CASSSPSAYGYTF; CDR3nt: TGTGCCAGCAGTTCCCCGTCAGCCTATGGCTACACCTTC
abundance: .; v_gene: TRBV6-5; j_gene: TRBJ1-5; d_gene: TRBD1; CDR3aa: CASSSSTGARGQPQHF; CDR3nt: TGTGCCAGCAGTTCCTCGACAGGGGCCAGGGGTCAGCCCCAGCATTTT
abundance: .; v_gene: TRBV30; j_gene: TRBJ1-6; d_gene: .; CDR3aa: CARTQSSKALHF; CDR3nt: TGTGCCCGGACCCAATCCTCCAAAGCCCTCCACTTT
abundance: .; v_gene: TRBV11-2; j_gene: TRBJ2-3; d_gene: TRBD2; CDR3aa: CASSLGLIAGIDTQYF; CDR3nt: TGTGCCAGCAGCTTAGGTCTTATAGCGGGGATCGATACGCAGTATTTT
abundance: .; v_gene: TRBV4-3; j_gene: TRBJ1-2; d_gene: TRBD1; CDR3aa: CASSQGQGWDTYGYTF; CDR3nt: TGCGCCAGCAGCCAGGGACAGGGGTGGGATACCTATGGCTACACCTTC
abundance: .; v_gene: TRBV29-1; j_gene: TRBJ2-7; d_gene: .; CDR3aa: CSVEGGLREQYF; CDR3nt: TGCAGCGTTGAAGGCGGGCTGAGGGAGCAGTACTTC
abundance: .; v_gene: TRBV29-1; j_gene: TRBJ2-5; d_gene: .; CDR3aa: CSGLLGIQETQYF; CDR3nt: TGCAGCGGCCTCCTCGGGATCCAAGAGACCCAGTACTTC
abundance: .; v_gene: TRBV5-1; j_gene: TRBJ2-7; d_gene: .; CDR3aa: CASSLLGHTYEQYF; CDR3nt: TGCGCCAGCAGCTTGTTAGGCCACACCTACGAGCAGTACTTC
abundance: .; v_gene: TRBV5-5; j_gene: TRBJ2-3; d_gene: TRBD1; CDR3aa: CASSPTGLETDTQYF; CDR3nt: TGTGCCAGCAGCCCGACAGGGCTGGAAACAGATACGCAGTATTTT
abundance: .; v_gene: TRBV29-1; j_gene: TRBJ1-5; d_gene: .; CDR3aa: CSVGDDQPQHF; CDR3nt: TGCAGCGTTGGGGACGATCAGCCCCAGCATTTT
abundance: .; v_gene: TRBV5-4; j_gene: TRBJ1-2; d_gene: .; CDR3aa: CASSLPPQVNYGYTF; CDR3nt: TGTGCCAGCAGCTTGCCCCCACAAGTTAACTATGGCTACACCTTC
abundance: .; v_gene: TRBV7-8; j_gene: TRBJ1-5; d_gene: .; CDR3aa: CASSFSEFRPQHF; CDR3nt: TGTGCCAGCAGCTTTAGCGAGTTTCGGCCCCAGCATTTT
abundance: .; v_gene: TRBV11-3; j_gene: TRBJ2-7; d_gene: .; CDR3aa: CASSLGGKVYEQYF; CDR3nt: TGTGCCAGCAGCTTAGGGGGGAAAGTCTACGAGCAGTACTTC
abundance: .; v_gene: TRBV29-1; j_gene: TRBJ2-7; d_gene: .; CDR3aa: CSVLNVEQYF; CDR3nt: TGCAGCGTTCTGAATGTCGAGCAGTACTTC
abundance: once; v_gene: TRBV6-1; j_gene: TRBJ2-5; d_gene: .; CDR3aa: CASSEEDAYTWQETQYF; CDR3nt: TGTGCCAGCAGTGAAGAGGACGCATACACCTGGCAAGAGACCCAGTACTTC